Shown below are 15 T cell receptor beta chains from a single sample sequenced in a study of blood T cell repertoires in COVID-19 (dated by TCRdb to 2018 to 2021). The method behind the library was the immunoSEQ multiplex PCR assay. TCRdb limited this immuneACCESS table to in-frame rearrangements with V and J called. A share of clones is missing; checked studies link under half to unresolved V genes, and the rest is unexplained. The sample table records more than 140,000 clones; approximately 82% of these occur just once. The ten largest clones take up roughly 7.2% of the sample. Sequenced sample: peripheral blood. These receptors all come from a woman aged 45-65 years in a cohort sampled during active or convalescent COVID-19.

V gene TRBV21-1 combines with J gene TRBJ1-5. TRBV21-1 is a pseudogene. CDR3 length: 15 amino acids. This CDR3 is CASSKTRGSNQPQHF. CDR3 in DNA: TGTGCCAGCAGCAAAACCCGGGGGAGCAATCAGCCCCAGCATTTT.

The chain links TRBV7-2 to TRBJ1-2; 9 positions match TRBD1. The V gene end was trimmed by 1 base and the J gene end by 4 bases; junction bases not matched to a gene: 10. Germline assignment: CDR1 SGHTA and CDR2 FQGNSA. The CDR3 runs 17 residues. The CDR3 DNA is TGTGCCAGCAGCTTAGAGGGCTATGGGACAGGGACCTATGGCTACACCTTC. Its translation is CASSLEGYGTGTYGYTF.

The rearrangement links TRBV24-1 to TRBJ2-7, with D possibly matching TRBD2 (6 bases). CDR1 is KGHDR, CDR2 SFDVKD, per germline. Trimming took 4 bases from V and 7 from J, leaving 13 bases between them. The CDR3 has 13 amino acids. CDR3 residues: CATSEPTREEQYF. The DNA for the CDR3 is TGTGCCACCAGTGAACCGACTAGGGAGGAGCAGTACTTC.

The rearrangement uses TRBV5-1 and TRBJ1-6; a weak D match, TRBD1 (5 bases). Looked up from germline, CDR1 is SGHRS and CDR2 is YFSETQ. The V and J ends lost 4 bases and 7 bases respectively, with 12 bases between them. The CDR3 extends over 14 amino acids. The CDR3 protein is CASSQDNRNSPLHF. The DNA of the CDR3 is TGCGCCAGCAGCCAAGATAACAGGAATTCACCCCTCCACTTT.

The V call is TRBV7-2, the J call TRBJ2-5; TRBD1 agrees at 7 bases. V dropped 5 bases and J dropped 5; count of bases not matched to a gene: 8. The germline V gene has CDR1 SGHTA and CDR2 FQGNSA. The CDR3 extends over 14 amino acids. The CDR3 loop is CASSKGARVETQYF. In DNA form, the CDR3 reads TGTGCCAGCAGCAAGGGGGCGCGAGTGGAGACCCAGTACTTC.

This clone has a handful of counts. The chain links TRBV6-2 or TRBV6-3 to TRBJ1-3, with 8 bases aligning to TRBD1. The CDR3 consists of 18 residues. V lost 0 bases to trimming and J lost 0 bases; unmatched junction nucleotides: 7. CDR1 MNHEY and CDR2 SVGEGT come from the germline V gene. In nucleotides, the CDR3 is TGTGCCAGCAGTTACTCATCCCAGGGGGCATCCTCTGGAAACACCATATATTTT. This translates into CASSYSSQGASSGNTIYF.

V is TRBV15 and J is TRBJ1-2; D ambiguous. With 0 bases removed from V and 6 bases from J, the gap between germline ends came to 14 bases. The CDR3 is 15 amino acids. The V gene's germline CDR1 is LNHNV and CDR2 YYDKDF (reference sequence). The CDR3 coding sequence is TGTGCCACCAGCAGAGATAGTTCGGTTATCAATGGCTACACCTTC. Translating gives CATSRDSSVINGYTF.

V gene TRBV29-1 combines with J gene TRBJ2-5; tentative D call: TRBD2 (5 bases). The ends were cut back, 4 bases at V and 4 bases at J, with 13 bases in the middle. The germline V gene has CDR1 SQVTM and CDR2 ANQGSEA. The CDR3 has 13 amino acids. The CDR3 sequence: CSVVVALLETQYF. CDR3 nucleotides: TGCAGCGTTGTAGTAGCGTTATTAGAGACCCAGTACTTC. Supplemented by reference TRBV29-1 and TRBJ2-5, the full variable domain reads SAVISQKPSRDICQRGTSLTIQCQVDSQVTMMFWYRQQPGQSLTLIATANQGSEATYESGFVIDKFPISRPNLTFSTLTVSNMSPEDSSIYLCSVVVALLETQYFGPGTRLLVL.

This chain uses TRBV7-2 with TRBJ1-5, with unresolved D. CDR1 is SGHTA and CDR2 is FQGNSA in the germline V gene. The V gene lost 0 bases and the J gene lost 5 bases, with 5 bases spanning the gap. The CDR3 runs to 13 residues. Written as DNA, the CDR3 is TGTGCCAGCAGCTTAGCGGCAGATCAGCCCCAGCATTTT. This codes for CASSLAADQPQHF.

The chain links TRBV29-1 to TRBJ1-1; 7 bases match TRBD1. With V trimmed by 8 bases and J by 11 bases, 11 bases remained unmatched. Germline V gives CDR1 SQVTM, CDR2 ANQGSEA. The CDR3 loop spans 11 amino acids. The CDR3 loop reads CSIRQGDRAFF. The DNA of the CDR3 is TGCAGCATACGACAGGGCGATCGGGCTTTCTTT.

This clone was found a few times. The chain joins TRBV7-9 to TRBJ1-3, with D hard to call. The CDR3 length is 17 residues. Trimming stripped 1 base from V and 0 bases from J, with 13 bases between. Per the germline V gene, CDR1 is SEHNR and CDR2 is FQNEAQ (reference sequence). CDR3 DNA: TGTGCCAGCAGCTTAGTGAGAGGGCCCACCTCTGGAAACACCATATATTTT. Translating it yields CASSLVRGPTSGNTIYF.

The CDR3: CATSDSRQGGNQPQHF. CDR3 nucleotide sequence: TGTGCCACCAGTGATTCGCGACAGGGTGGAAATCAGCCCCAGCATTTT. This chain joins TRBV24-1 and TRBJ1-5; 7 bases match TRBD1. The CDR3 loop spans 16 amino acids. Unmatched junction bases numbered 7, after V lost 2 bases and J lost 4 bases. Germline-derived CDR1 and CDR2 are KGHDR and SFDVKD.

The DNA of the CDR3 is TGCGCCAGCAGCCAAGTTCTCGGCGGAGAGACCCAGTACTTC. Translation gives CASSQVLGGETQYF. The chain carries TRBV4-1 and TRBJ2-5; D ambiguous. Trimming left V 1 base short and J 4 bases short, with 10 bases between. This CDR3 is 14 amino acids long. CDR1 MGHRA and CDR2 YSYEKL come from the germline V gene.

The V gene is TRBV11-1, the J gene TRBJ1-2; D perhaps matches TRBD1 (5 bases). The CDR3 is 16 residues long. Trimming took off 2 bases at V and 6 bases at J, with 19 bases between the two ends. The germline CDR1 and CDR2 sequences are SGHAT and FQDESV (reference sequence). The CDR3 DNA follows: TGTGCCAGCAGCTTACAAATGGGACTCCCTACCCATGGCTACACCTTC. Translated: CASSLQMGLPTHGYTF.

J is TRBJ1-5 and V is TRBV4-1; 10 nucleotides line up with TRBD1. The CDR3 totals 15 residues. Trimming took 1 base from V and 5 from J; bases not matched to a gene: 2. Germline CDR1 reads MGHRA; CDR2 reads YSYEKL. The CDR3 is CASSQGTGGDQPQHF. CDR3 bases: TGCGCCAGCAGCCAAGGGACAGGGGGGGATCAGCCCCAGCATTTT.